The clone carrying this T cell receptor (beta chain) was counted between two and nine times. As yet, its antigen is unknown. These data originate in a study of beta chain features in type 1 diabetes. Study observations and caveats: Fewer junction insertions and more nucleotide deletions appeared in type 1 diabetes patients. cDNA-based sequencing might over-represent cells highly expressing TCR.

The study reverse transcribed the entire isolated RNA, so it sequenced expressed TCRB transcripts. Clones were sequenced by immunoSEQ multiplex PCR, and TCRdb holds only the in-frame ones, with some missing. The repertoire has approximately 470,000 clones, around 28% of them found once; the top ten carry around 0.065%. Sorted CD4+ subsets: naive, central memory, regulatory, stem cell-like memory (CD45RO/CCR7/CD25/CD127/CD95/CD27 panel). CDR1 and CDR2 from the germline V gene are MNHEY and SVGAGI. Trimming took 6 bases from V and 10 from J, leaving 23 bases between them. The CDR3 totals 15 residues. Sequenced sample: naive CD4+ T cells from blood. The sequence was collected from a man aged 18 to 30 in good health. J is TRBJ2-3 and V is TRBV6-5, with a tentative D call TRBD2 (6 bases). CDR3 loop: CASSRGRPYGGSQYF. The CDR3 DNA reads as TGTGCCAGCAGCCGAGGGAGGCCCTACGGGGGTTCGCAGTATTTT.